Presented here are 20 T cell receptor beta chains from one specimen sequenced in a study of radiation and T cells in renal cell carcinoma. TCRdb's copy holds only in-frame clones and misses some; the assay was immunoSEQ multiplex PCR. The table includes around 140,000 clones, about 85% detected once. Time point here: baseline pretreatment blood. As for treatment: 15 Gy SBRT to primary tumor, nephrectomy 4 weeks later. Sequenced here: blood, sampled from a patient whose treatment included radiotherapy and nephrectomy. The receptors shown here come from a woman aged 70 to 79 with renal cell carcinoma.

CDR3: CASSQDTSGGARGQFF. The CDR3 DNA sequence: TGTGCCAGCAGCCAAGATACTAGCGGGGGGGCCAGGGGGCAGTTCTTC. The rearrangement links TRBV4-2 to TRBJ2-1, with 13 positions matching TRBD2. Trimming cost V 0 bases and J 12 bases; bases outside gene matches: 8. Germline lookup yields CDR1 LGHNA and CDR2 YNFKEQ. There are 16 residues in the CDR3.

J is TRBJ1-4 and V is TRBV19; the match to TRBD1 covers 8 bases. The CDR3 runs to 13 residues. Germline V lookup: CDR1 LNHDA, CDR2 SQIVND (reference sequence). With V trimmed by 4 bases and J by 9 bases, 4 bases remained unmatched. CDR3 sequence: CASSTGQGKKLFF. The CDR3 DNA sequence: TGTGCCAGTAGTACCGGACAGGGCAAAAAACTGTTTTTT.

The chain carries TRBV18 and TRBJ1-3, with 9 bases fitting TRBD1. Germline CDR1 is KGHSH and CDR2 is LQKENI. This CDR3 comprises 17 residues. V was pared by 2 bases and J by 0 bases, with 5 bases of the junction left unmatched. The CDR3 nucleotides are TGTGCCAGCTCACCAAAGGGGACAGGGTCCTCTGGAAACACCATATATTTT. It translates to CASSPKGTGSSGNTIYF.

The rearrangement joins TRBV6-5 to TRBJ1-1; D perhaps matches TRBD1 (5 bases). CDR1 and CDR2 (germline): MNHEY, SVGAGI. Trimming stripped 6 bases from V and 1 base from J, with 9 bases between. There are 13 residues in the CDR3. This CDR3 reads CASRLTGNTEAFF. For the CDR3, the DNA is TGTGCCAGCAGACTCACAGGGAACACTGAAGCTTTCTTT.

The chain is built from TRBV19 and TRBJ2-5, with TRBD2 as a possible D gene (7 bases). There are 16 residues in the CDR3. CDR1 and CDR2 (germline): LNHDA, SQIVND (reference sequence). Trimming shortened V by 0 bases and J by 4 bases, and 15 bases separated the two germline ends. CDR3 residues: CASSIDGRGGRETQYF. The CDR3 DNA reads TGTGCCAGTAGTATAGATGGAAGGGGGGGGCGAGAGACCCAGTACTTC.

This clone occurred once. CDR3 region: CASSDRGRFADTQYF. In DNA form, the CDR3 reads TGCGCCAGCAGTGATAGGGGGCGGTTCGCAGATACGCAGTATTTT. The genes are TRBV10-2 and TRBJ2-3; 7 nucleotides agree with TRBD1. The CDR3 runs 15 residues. The J segment lost 4 bases and the V segment lost 3 bases, leaving 7 bases of the junction unmatched. Germline V CDR1 and CDR2: WSHSY, SAAADI.

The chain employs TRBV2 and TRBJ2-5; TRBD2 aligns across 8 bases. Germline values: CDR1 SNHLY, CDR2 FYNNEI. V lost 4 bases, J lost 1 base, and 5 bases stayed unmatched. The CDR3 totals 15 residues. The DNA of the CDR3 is TGTGCCAGCAGTGCGGAGCGGGGGATCCAAGAGACCCAGTACTTC. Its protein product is CASSAERGIQETQYF.

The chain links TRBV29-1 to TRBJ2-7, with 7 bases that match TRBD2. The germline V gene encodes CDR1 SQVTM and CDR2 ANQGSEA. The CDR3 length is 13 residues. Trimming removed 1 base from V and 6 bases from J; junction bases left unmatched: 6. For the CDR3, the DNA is TGCAGCGTTGAAGGGGGAGGGACCCGCGAGCAGTACTTC. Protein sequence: CSVEGGGTREQYF.

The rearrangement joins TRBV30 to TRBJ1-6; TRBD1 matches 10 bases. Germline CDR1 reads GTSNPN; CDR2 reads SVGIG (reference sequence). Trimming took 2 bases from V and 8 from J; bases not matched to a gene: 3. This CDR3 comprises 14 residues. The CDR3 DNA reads TGTGCCTGGAGTTCGGGGACAGGGGATTCACCCCTCCACTTT. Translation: CAWSSGTGDSPLHF. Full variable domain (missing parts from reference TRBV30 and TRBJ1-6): SQTIHQWPATLVQPVGSPLSLECTVEGTSNPNLYWYRQAAGRGLQLLFYSVGIGQISSEVPQNLSASRPQDRQFILSSKKLLLSDSGFYLCAWSSGTGDSPLHFGNGTRLTVT.

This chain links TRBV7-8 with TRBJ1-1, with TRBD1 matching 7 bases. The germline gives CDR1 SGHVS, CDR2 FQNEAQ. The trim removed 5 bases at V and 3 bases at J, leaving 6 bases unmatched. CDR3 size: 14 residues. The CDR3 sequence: CASSHRGRDTEAFF. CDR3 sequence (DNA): TGTGCCAGCAGCCACAGGGGTAGGGACACTGAAGCTTTCTTT. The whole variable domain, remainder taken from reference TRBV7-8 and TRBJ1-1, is GAGVSQSPRYKVAKRGQDVALRCDPISGHVSLFWYQQALGQGPEFLTYFQNEAQLDKSGLPSDRFFAERPEGSVSTLKIQRTQQEDSAVYLCASSHRGRDTEAFFGQGTRLTVV.

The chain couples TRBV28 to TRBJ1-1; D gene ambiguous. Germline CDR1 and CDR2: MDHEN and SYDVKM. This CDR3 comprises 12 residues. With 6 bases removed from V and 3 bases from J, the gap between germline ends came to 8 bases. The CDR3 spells CASSGSYTEAFF. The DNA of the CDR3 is TGTGCCAGCAGCGGCAGTTACACTGAAGCTTTCTTT. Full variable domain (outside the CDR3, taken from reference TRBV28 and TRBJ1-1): DVKVTQSSRYLVKRTGEKVFLECVQDMDHENMFWYRQDPGLGLRLIYFSYDVKMKEKGDIPEGYSVSREKKERFSLILESASTNQTSMYLCASSGSYTEAFFGQGTRLTVV.

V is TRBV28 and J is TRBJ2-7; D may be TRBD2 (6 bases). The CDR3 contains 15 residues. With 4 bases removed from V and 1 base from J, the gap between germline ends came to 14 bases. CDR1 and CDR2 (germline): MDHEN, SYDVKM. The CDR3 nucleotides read TGTGCCAGCAGTTCCGGGACTGTCCTTTCCTACGAGCAGTACTTC. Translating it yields CASSSGTVLSYEQYF.

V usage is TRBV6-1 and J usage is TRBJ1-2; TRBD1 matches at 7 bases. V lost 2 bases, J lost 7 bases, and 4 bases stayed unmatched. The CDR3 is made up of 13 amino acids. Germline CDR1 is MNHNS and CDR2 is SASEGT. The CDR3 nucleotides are TGTGCCAGCAGTGAAACAGGGGATACTGGCTACACCTTC. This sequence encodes CASSETGDTGYTF.

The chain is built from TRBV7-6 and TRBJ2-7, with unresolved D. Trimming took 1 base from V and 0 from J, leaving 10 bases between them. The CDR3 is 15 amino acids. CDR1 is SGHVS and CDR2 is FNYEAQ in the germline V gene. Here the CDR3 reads CASSLEVSTSYEQYF. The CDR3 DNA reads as TGTGCCAGCAGCTTAGAGGTCAGTACCTCCTACGAGCAGTACTTC.

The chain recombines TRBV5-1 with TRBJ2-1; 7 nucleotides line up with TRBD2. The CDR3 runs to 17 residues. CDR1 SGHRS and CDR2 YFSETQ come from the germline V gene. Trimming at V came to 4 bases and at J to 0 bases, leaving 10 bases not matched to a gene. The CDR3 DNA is TGCGCCAGCAGCCCGAACCCTAGCGGTATCTCCTACAATGAGCAGTTCTTC. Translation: CASSPNPSGISYNEQFF.

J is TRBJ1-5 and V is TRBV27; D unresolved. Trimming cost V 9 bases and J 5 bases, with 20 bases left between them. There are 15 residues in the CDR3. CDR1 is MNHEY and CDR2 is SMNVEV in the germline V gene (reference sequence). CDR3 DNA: TGTGCCAGACCATCAAAGTTATTACTACATCAGCCCCAGCATTTT. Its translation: CARPSKLLLHQPQHF.

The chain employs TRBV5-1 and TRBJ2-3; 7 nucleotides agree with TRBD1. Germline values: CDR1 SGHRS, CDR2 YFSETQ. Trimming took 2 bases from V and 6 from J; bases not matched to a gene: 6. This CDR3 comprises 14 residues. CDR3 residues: CASSLGGVGDTQYF. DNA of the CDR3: TGCGCCAGCAGCTTAGGGGGCGTCGGGGATACGCAGTATTTT.

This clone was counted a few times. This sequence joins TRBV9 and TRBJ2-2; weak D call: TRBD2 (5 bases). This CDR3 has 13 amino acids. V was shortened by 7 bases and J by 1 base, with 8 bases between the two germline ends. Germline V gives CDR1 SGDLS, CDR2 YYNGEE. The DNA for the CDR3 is TGTGCCAGCGGTCGGGGGAACACCGGGGAGCTGTTTTTT. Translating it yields CASGRGNTGELFF.

The CDR3 protein is CASSLDDRGHGYTF. The CDR3, as DNA: TGTGCCAGCAGCTTAGACGACAGGGGGCATGGCTACACCTTC. This chain connects TRBV7-9 to TRBJ1-2; 10 bases are a match to TRBD1. The CDR3 extends over 14 amino acids. The V segment lost 1 base and the J segment 6 bases; nucleotides outside the gene matches: 2. CDR1 and CDR2 (germline): SEHNR, FQNEAQ (reference sequence).

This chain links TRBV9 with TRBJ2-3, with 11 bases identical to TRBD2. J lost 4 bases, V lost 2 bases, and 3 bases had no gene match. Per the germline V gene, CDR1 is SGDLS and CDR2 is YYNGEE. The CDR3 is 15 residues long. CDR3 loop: CASSVLAGGPDTQYF. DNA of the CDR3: TGTGCCAGCAGCGTCTTAGCGGGGGGGCCAGATACGCAGTATTTT.